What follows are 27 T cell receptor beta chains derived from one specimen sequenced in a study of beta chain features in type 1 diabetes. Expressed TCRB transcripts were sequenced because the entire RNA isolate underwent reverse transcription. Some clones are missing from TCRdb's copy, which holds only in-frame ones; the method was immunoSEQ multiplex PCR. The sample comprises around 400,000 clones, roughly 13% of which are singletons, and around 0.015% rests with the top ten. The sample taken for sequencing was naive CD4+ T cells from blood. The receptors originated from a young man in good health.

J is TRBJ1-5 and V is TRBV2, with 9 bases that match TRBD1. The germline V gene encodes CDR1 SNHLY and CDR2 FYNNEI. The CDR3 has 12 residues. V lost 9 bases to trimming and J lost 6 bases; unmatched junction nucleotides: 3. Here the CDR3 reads CARGQGAQPQHF. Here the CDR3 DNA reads TGTGCCAGGGGACAGGGTGCTCAGCCCCAGCATTTT. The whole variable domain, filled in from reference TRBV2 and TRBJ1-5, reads EPEVTQTPSHQVTQMGQEVILRCVPISNHLYFYWYRQILGQKVEFLVSFYNNEISEKSEIFDDQFSVERPDGSNFTLKIRSTKLEDSAMYFCARGQGAQPQHFGDGTRLSIL.

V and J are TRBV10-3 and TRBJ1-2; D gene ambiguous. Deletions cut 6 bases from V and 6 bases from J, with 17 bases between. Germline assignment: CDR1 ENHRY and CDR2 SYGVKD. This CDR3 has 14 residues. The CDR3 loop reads CAISPAEGRNGYTF. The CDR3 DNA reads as TGTGCCATCAGCCCCGCCGAGGGTAGAAATGGCTACACCTTC.

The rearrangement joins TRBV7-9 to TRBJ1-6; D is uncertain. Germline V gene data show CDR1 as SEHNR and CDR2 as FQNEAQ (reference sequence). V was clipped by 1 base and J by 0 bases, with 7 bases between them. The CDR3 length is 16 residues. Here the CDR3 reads CASSLGDTSYNSPLHF. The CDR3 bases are TGTGCCAGCAGCTTAGGAGACACCTCCTATAATTCACCCCTCCACTTT.

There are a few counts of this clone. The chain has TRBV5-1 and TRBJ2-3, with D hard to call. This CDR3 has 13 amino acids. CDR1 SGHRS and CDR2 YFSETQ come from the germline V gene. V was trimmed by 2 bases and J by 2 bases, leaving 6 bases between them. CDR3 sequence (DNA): TGCGCCAGCAGCTTCCCCCACACAGATACGCAGTATTTT. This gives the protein CASSFPHTDTQYF.

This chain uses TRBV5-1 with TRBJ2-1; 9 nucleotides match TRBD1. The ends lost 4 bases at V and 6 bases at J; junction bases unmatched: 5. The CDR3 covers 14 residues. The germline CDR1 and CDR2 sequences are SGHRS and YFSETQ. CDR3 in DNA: TGCGCCAGCAGCACCGGGACAGGGCTCAATGAGCAGTTCTTC. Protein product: CASSTGTGLNEQFF.

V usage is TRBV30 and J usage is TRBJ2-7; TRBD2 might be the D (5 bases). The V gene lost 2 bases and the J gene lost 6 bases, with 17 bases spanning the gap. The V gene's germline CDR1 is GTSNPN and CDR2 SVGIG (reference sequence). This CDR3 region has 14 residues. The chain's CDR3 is CAWSRWETVAEQYF. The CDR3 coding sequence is TGTGCCTGGAGTAGGTGGGAGACCGTAGCCGAGCAGTACTTC.

This CDR3 is CASTRTGAEDGYTF. In DNA form, the CDR3 reads TGCGCCAGCACCCGGACAGGGGCGGAGGACGGCTACACCTTC. The V and J genes are TRBV5-1 and TRBJ1-2; 9 nucleotides align to TRBD1. The CDR3 is 14 residues long. Germline V gene data show CDR1 as SGHRS and CDR2 as YFSETQ. J lost 8 bases, V lost 6 bases, and 11 bases had no gene match.

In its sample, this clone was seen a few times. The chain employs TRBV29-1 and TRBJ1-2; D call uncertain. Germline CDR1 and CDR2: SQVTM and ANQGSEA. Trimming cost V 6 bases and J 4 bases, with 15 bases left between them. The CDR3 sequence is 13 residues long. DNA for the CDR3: TGCAGCGTCGGCATTGGGCGGGGCTATGGCTACACCTTC. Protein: CSVGIGRGYGYTF.

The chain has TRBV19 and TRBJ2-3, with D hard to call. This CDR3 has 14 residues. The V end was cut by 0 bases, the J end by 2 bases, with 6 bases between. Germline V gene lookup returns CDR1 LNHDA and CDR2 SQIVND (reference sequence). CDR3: CASSIEGYTDTQYF. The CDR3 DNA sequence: TGTGCCAGTAGTATAGAGGGCTACACAGATACGCAGTATTTT.

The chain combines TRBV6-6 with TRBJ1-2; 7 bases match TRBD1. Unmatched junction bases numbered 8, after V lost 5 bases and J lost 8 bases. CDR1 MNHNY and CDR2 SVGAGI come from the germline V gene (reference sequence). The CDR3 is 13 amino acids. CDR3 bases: TGTGCCAGCAGTGCGAGCAGGGGGAGGGGCTACACCTTC. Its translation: CASSASRGRGYTF.

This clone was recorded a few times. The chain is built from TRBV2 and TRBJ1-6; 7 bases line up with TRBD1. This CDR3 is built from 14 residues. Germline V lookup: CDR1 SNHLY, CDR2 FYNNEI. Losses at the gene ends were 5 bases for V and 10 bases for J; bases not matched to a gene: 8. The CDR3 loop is CASSYTARGSPLHF. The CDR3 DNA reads TGTGCCAGCAGTTATACAGCCAGGGGGTCACCCCTCCACTTT. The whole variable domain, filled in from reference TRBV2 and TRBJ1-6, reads EPEVTQTPSHQVTQMGQEVILRCVPISNHLYFYWYRQILGQKVEFLVSFYNNEISEKSEIFDDQFSVERPDGSNFTLKIRSTKLEDSAMYFCASSYTARGSPLHFGNGTRLTVT.

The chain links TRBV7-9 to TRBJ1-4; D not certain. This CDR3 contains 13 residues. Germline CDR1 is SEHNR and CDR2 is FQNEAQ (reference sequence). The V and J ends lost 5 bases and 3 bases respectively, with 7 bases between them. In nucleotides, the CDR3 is TGTGCCAGCAGCCGGGGTGCTAATGAAAAACTGTTTTTT. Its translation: CASSRGANEKLFF.

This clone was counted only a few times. The CDR3 coding sequence is TGTGCCATCAGTGAGCAAACTAGCTCCGAGCAGTACTTC. This encodes CAISEQTSSEQYF. The chain recombines TRBV10-3 with TRBJ2-7; TRBD2 is a possible D gene (6 bases). The germline V gene encodes CDR1 ENHRY and CDR2 SYGVKD. The CDR3 contains 13 residues. Trimming stripped 2 bases from V and 6 bases from J, with 11 bases between.

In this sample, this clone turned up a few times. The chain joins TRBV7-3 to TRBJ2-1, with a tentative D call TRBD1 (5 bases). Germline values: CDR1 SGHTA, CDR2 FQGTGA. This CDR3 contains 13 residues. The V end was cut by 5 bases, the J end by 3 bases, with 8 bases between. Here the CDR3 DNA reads TGTGCCAGCAGCCGCGACAGCTACAATGAGCAGTTCTTC. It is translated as CASSRDSYNEQFF.

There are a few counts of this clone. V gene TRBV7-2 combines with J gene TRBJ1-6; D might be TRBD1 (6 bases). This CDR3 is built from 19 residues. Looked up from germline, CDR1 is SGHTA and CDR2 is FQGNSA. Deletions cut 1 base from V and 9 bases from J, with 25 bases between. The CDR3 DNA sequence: TGTGCCAGCAGCTTAGGCCGGACCCTGGGGGGGCGGATTGGTTCACCCCTCCACTTT. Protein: CASSLGRTLGGRIGSPLHF.

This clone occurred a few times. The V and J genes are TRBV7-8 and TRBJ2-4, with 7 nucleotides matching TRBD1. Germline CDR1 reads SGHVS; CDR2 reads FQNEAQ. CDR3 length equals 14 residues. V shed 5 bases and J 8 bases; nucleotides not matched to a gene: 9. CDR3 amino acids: CASSPPNRGDIQYF. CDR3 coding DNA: TGTGCCAGCAGCCCGCCAAACAGGGGTGACATTCAGTACTTC. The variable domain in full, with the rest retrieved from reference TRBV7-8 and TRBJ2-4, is GAGVSQSPRYKVAKRGQDVALRCDPISGHVSLFWYQQALGQGPEFLTYFQNEAQLDKSGLPSDRFFAERPEGSVSTLKIQRTQQEDSAVYLCASSPPNRGDIQYFGAGTRLSVL.

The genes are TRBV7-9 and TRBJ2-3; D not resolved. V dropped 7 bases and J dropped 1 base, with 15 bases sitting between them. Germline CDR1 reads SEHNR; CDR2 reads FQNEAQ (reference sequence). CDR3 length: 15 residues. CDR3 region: CASTPPSLGTDTQYF. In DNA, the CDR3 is TGTGCCAGCACCCCTCCATCCCTAGGCACAGATACGCAGTATTTT.

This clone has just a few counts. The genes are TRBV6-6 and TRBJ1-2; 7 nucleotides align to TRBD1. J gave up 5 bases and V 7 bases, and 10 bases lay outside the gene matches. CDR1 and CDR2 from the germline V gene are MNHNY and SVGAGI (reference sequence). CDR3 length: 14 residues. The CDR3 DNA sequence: TGTGCCAGCAACCTCGGACAGGCAGTTTATGGCTACACCTTC. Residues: CASNLGQAVYGYTF.

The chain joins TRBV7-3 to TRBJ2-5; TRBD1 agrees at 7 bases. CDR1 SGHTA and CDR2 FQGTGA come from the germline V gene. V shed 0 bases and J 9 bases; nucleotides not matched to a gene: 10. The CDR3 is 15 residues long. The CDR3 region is CASSLTGQSAKAQYF. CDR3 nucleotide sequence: TGTGCCAGCAGCTTAACGGGACAGAGTGCCAAGGCCCAGTACTTC.

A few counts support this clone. In nucleotides, the CDR3 is TGTGCCAGCAGTCGCAGGACAGACTATAACTATGGCTACACCTTC. Translating gives CASSRRTDYNYGYTF. The V and J genes are TRBV28 and TRBJ1-2; a weak D match, TRBD1 (6 bases). The CDR3 runs 15 residues. The germline V gene encodes CDR1 MDHEN and CDR2 SYDVKM. With 5 bases removed from V and 1 base from J, the gap between germline ends came to 14 bases.

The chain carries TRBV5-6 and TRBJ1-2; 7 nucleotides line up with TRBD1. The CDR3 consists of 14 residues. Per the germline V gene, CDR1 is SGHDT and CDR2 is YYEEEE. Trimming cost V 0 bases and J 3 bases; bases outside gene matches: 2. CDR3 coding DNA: TGTGCCAGCAGCTTGGAAGACAGGGACTATGGCTACACCTTC. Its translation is CASSLEDRDYGYTF.

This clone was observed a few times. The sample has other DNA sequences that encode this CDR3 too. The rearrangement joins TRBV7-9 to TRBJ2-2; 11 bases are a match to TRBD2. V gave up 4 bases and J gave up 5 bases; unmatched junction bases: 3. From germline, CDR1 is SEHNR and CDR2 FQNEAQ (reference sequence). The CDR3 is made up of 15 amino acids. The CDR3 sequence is CASSSLAGGTGELFF. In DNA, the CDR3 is TGTGCCAGCAGCTCGCTAGCGGGAGGTACCGGGGAGCTGTTTTTT. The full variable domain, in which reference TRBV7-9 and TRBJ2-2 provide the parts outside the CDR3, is DTGVSQNPRHKITKRGQNVTFRCDPISEHNRLYWYRQTLGQGPEFLTYFQNEAQLEKSRLLSDRFSAERPKGSFSTLEIQRTEQGDSAMYLCASSSLAGGTGELFFGEGSRLTVL.

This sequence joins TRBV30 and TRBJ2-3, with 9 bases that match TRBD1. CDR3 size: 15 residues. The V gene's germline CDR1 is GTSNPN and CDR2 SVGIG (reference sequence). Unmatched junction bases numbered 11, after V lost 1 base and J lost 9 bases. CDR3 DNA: TGTGCCTGGAGTGAACAGGGGGCCGGGGGGTTCACGCAGTATTTT. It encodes CAWSEQGAGGFTQYF.

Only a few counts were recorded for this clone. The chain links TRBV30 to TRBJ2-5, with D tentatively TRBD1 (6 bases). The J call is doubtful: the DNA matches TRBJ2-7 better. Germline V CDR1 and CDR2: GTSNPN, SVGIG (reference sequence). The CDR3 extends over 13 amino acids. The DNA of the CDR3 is TGTGCCTGGAGGGGGGCAGGGAGCTACGAGCAGTACTTC. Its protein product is CAWRGAGSYEQYF.

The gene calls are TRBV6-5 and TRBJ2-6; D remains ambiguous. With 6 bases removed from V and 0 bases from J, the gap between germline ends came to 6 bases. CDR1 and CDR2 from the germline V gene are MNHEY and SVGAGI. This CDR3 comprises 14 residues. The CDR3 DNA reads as TGTGCCAGCAGCCGCGGCTCTGGGGCCAACGTCCTGACTTTC. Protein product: CASSRGSGANVLTF.

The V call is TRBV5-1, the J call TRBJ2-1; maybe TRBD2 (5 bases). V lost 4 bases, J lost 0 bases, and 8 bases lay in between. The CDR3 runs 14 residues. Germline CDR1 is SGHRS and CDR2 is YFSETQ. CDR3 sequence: CASSSGSSYNEQFF. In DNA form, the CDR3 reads TGCGCCAGCAGCAGCGGTAGCTCCTACAATGAGCAGTTCTTC.

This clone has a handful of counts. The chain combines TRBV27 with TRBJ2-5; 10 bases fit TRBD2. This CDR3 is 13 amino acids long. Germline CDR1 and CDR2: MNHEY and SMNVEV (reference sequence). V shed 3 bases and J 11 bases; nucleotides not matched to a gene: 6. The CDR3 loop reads CASSFTSGNNQYF. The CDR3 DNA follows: TGTGCCAGCAGTTTCACTAGCGGGAATAATCAGTACTTC.